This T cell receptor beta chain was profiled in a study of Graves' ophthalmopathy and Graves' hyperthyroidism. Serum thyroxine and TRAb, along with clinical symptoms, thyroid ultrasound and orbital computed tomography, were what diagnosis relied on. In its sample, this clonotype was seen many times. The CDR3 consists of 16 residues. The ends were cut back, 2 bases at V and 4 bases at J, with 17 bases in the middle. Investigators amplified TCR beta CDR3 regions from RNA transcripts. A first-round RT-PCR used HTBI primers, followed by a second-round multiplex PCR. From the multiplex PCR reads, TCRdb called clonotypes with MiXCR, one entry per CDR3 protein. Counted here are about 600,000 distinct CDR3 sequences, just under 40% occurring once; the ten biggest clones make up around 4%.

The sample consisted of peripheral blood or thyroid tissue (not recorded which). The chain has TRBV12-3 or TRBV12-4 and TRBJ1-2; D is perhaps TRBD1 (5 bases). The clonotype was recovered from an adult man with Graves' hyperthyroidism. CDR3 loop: CASSLSVGDLGYGYTF. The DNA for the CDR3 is TGTGCCAGCAGTTTAAGTGTGGGGGACCTTGGCTATGGCTACACCTTC.